Listed below are T cell receptor beta chains from one sample, sequenced in a study of blood T cells in healthy people across ages. A single record per CDR3 protein comes from TCRdb applying MiXCR to the 5' RACE reads. The table records around 1.1 million distinct CDR3 sequences, around two fifths of them present only once. The sequencing sample was made of blood. The source is a man aged 18 to 30 in good health. Each CDR3 is given with its conserved first and last residue. A clone size is listed for some rows: how often the clone was seen (once, few, many), or a class if it is expanded.

>TRBV7-2|NA|TRBJ1-5|15
CASSLRDLGNQPQHF
>TRBV7-9|NA|TRBJ2-7|17
CASSSGRQGSRNYEQYF
>TRBV2|few|TRBJ1-1|15
CASSDTGIVNTEAFF
>TRBV29-1|many|TRBJ2-5|13
CSVETTIQETQYF
>TRBV6-2/TRBV6-3|once|TRBJ1-2|16
CASSSPPPTGSYGYTF
>TRBV27|few|TRBJ1-6|14
CASSLTRLDSPLHF
>TRBV20-1|NA|TRBJ2-1|15
CSARDSLDNTNEQFF
>TRBV12-3/TRBV12-4|once|TRBJ2-3|16
CASSTSTKPSTDTQYF
>TRBV4-1|few|TRBJ2-5|15
CASSQDRNPGETQYF
>TRBV20-1|NA|TRBJ1-6|16
CSAKHPGENDNSPLHF
>TRBV20-1|NA|NA|14
CSARDPPTASEQYF
>TRBV6-2/TRBV6-3|NA|NA|15
CASSYSTGEAYEQYF
>TRBV6-2/TRBV6-3|NA|TRBJ2-6|17
CASSLGTDSSGANVLTF
>TRBV7-9|NA|TRBJ2-1|14
CASRGTSVYNEQFF
>TRBV7-2|few|TRBJ2-1|16
CASSLEGSSGNNEQFF
>TRBV9|few|TRBJ1-2|15
CASSVAGTESYGYTF
>TRBV9|NA|TRBJ1-1|13
CASSQQGRGEAFF
>TRBV11-1|NA|TRBJ2-1|15
CASSLGIAVYNEQFF
>TRBV20-1|NA|TRBJ1-1|12
CSARDLQGEAFF
>TRBV4-3|NA|TRBJ2-1|16
CASSQDNWRAYNEQFF
>TRBV13|NA|TRBJ2-5|13
CASSTTVQETQYF
>TRBV6-5|NA|TRBJ2-6|14
CASSPNGGANVLTF
>TRBV20-1|few|TRBJ2-1|16
CSARDWRDSSYNEQFF
>TRBV19|NA|TRBJ1-2|15
CASSAGTDLNYGYTF
>TRBV4-3|NA|TRBJ1-1|19
CASSQDQVLRGLENTEAFF
>TRBV27|NA|TRBJ1-5|14
CASKEGGGGQPQHF
>TRBV11-2|NA|TRBJ2-5|14
CASSLVGKYNEQYF
>TRBV29-1|NA|TRBJ1-5|12
CSVQSGNQPQHF
>TRBV12-3/TRBV12-4|few|TRBJ2-3|13
CASKLGGSDTQYF
>TRBV4-1|few|TRBJ1-5|16
CASSQGQGGLSQPQHF
>TRBV24-1|few|TRBJ1-2|14
CATSDSTYSGGYTF
>TRBV4-3|few|TRBJ1-1|15
CASSPLANKNTEAFF
>TRBV6-2/TRBV6-3|NA|TRBJ1-2|14
CASSYSGHHYGYTF